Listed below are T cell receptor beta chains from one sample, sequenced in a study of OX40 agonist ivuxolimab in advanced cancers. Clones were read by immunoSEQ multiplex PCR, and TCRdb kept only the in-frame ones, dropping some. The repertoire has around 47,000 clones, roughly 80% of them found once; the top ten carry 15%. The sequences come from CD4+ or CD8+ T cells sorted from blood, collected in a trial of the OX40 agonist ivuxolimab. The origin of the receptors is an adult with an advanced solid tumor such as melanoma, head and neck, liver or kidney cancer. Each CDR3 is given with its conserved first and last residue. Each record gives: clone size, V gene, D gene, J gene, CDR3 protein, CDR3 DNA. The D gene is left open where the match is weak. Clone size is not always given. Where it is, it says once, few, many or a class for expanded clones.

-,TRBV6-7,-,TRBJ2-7,CASSYPFRRRTYEQYF,TGTGCCAGCAGTTACCCTTTCAGACGGAGGACCTACGAGCAGTACTTC
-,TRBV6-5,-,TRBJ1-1,CASSETGTEAFF,TGTGCCAGCAGTGAAACAGGGACTGAAGCTTTCTTT
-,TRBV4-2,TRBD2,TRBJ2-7,CASRVKTSGDYEQYF,TGTGCCAGCAGGGTGAAGACTAGCGGGGATTACGAGCAGTACTTC
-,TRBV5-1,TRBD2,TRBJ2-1,CASSLLAEDYNEQFF,TGCGCCAGCAGCTTACTAGCGGAGGACTACAATGAGCAGTTCTTC
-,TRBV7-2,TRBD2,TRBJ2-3,CASSLVGLAGILSTDTQYF,TGTGCCAGCAGCTTAGTGGGGTTAGCGGGGATCCTTAGCACAGATACGCAGTATTTT
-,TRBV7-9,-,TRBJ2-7,CASSFNTYEQYF,TGTGCCAGCAGCTTTAATACCTACGAGCAGTACTTC
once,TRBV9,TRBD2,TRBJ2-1,CASSPSGGSYNEQFF,TGTGCCAGCAGCCCTAGCGGGGGGTCCTACAATGAGCAGTTCTTC
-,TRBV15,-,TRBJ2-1,CATSGPPGNEQFF,TGTGCCACCAGCGGGCCCCCAGGCAATGAGCAGTTCTTC
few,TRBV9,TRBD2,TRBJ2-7,CASSADGLAGGYEQYF,TGTGCCAGCAGCGCCGACGGACTAGCGGGAGGTTACGAGCAGTACTTC
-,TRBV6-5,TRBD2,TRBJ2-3,CASRIPGLGADTQYF,TGTGCCAGCAGGATACCGGGACTAGGGGCAGATACGCAGTATTTT
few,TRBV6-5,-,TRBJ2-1,CASSYPGDHEQFF,TGTGCCAGCAGTTACCCAGGGGATCATGAGCAGTTCTTC
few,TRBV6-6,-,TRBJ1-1,CASRWTLTGQDEAFF,TGTGCCAGCAGGTGGACCCTGACAGGACAAGATGAAGCTTTCTTT
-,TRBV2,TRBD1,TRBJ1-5,CASRRAGTGNQPQHF,TGTGCCAGCAGACGGGCCGGGACAGGGAATCAGCCCCAGCATTTT
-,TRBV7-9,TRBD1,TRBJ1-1,CASSLLGQGQSDTEAFF,TGTGCCAGCAGCTTATTGGGACAGGGTCAATCGGACACTGAAGCTTTCTTT
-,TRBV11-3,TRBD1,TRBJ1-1,CASRKSRGPVMNTEAFF,TGTGCCAGCAGGAAATCTAGGGGGCCGGTAATGAACACTGAAGCTTTCTTT
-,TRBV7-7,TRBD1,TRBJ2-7,CASSFGTGSYEQYF,TGTGCTAGCAGCTTTGGGACAGGGTCCTACGAGCAGTACTTC
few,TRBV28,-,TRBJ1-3,CASSLVGYGNTIYF,TGTGCCAGCAGTTTAGTAGGGTATGGAAACACCATATATTTT
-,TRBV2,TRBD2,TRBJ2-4,CASSELAGGLAKNIQYF,TGTGCCAGCAGTGAATTAGCGGGAGGGCTAGCCAAAAACATTCAGTACTTC
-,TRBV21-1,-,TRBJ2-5,CASSMGFETQYF,TGTGCCAGCAGCATGGGGTTTGAGACCCAGTACTTC
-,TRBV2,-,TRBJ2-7,CASSGERYEQYF,TGTGCCAGCAGTGGGGAGCGGTACGAGCAGTACTTC
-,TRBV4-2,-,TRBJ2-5,CASSQEQGSEETQYF,TGTGCCAGCAGCCAAGAACAGGGCTCGGAAGAGACCCAGTACTTC
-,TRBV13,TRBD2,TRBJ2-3,CASSPYTSGGADTQYF,TGTGCCAGCAGCCCGTATACTAGCGGGGGGGCGGATACGCAGTATTTT
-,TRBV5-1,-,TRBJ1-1,CASSLDLVGNTEAFF,TGCGCCAGCAGCTTGGATCTGGTTGGGAACACTGAAGCTTTCTTT
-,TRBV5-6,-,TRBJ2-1,CASSLGGGTLFF,TGTGCCAGCAGCTTGGGGGGGGGCACCTTGTTCTTC
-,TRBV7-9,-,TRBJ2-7,CASSLTGWEQYF,TGTGCCAGCAGCTTAACGGGCTGGGAGCAGTACTTC
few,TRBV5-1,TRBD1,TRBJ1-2,CASSPTGGYGYTF,TGCGCCAGCAGCCCGACAGGGGGCTATGGCTACACCTTC
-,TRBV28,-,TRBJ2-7,CASRKSLMYEQYF,TGTGCCAGCAGGAAATCGCTCATGTACGAGCAGTACTTC
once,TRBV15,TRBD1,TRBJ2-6,CATSRHRGTGVSGANVLTF,TGTGCCACCAGCAGACACCGCGGGACAGGGGTCTCTGGGGCCAACGTCCTGACTTTC
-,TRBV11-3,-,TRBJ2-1,CASSPVSGYYNEQFF,TGTGCCAGCAGCCCAGTGAGCGGGTATTACAATGAGCAGTTCTTC
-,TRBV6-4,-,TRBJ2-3,CASSAGGAHTDTQYF,TGTGCCAGCAGTGCCGGCGGGGCCCACACAGATACGCAGTATTTT
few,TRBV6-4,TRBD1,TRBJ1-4,CASSDGTGGEKLFF,TGTGCCAGCAGTGACGGGACAGGGGGCGAAAAACTGTTTTTT
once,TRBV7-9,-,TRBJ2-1,CASSLDSWGAGNEQFF,TGTGCCAGCAGCTTAGATTCGTGGGGGGCGGGCAATGAGCAGTTCTTC
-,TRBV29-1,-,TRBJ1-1,CSVGQMNTEAFF,TGCAGCGTTGGACAGATGAACACTGAAGCTTTCTTT
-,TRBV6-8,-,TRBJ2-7,CASSLGRGLAYEQYF,TGTGCCAGCAGTTTGGGGAGGGGGCTTGCCTACGAGCAGTACTTC
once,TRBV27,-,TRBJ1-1,CASIGTGSGMNTEAFF,TGTGCCAGCATTGGCACGGGGTCTGGCATGAACACTGAAGCTTTCTTT
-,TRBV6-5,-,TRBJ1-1,CASSFGVESGTEAFF,TGTGCCAGCAGTTTCGGTGTAGAGAGCGGAACTGAAGCTTTCTTT
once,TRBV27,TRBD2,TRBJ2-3,CASSAIPGLAGVGDTQYF,TGTGCCAGCAGTGCTATCCCCGGACTAGCGGGAGTGGGGGATACGCAGTATTTT
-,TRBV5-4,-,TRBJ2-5,CASSLQGWGAETQYF,TGTGCCAGCAGCTTACAGGGTTGGGGGGCAGAGACCCAGTACTTC
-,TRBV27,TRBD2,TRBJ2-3,CASSRLAGALTDTQYF,TGTGCCAGCAGTAGACTAGCGGGAGCCCTCACAGATACGCAGTATTTT
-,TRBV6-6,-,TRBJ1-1,CASGSGNEAFF,TGTGCCAGCGGTAGCGGTAATGAAGCTTTCTTT
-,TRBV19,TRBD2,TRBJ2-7,CASSMGLASEQYF,TGTGCCAGTAGTATGGGACTAGCCAGCGAGCAGTACTTC
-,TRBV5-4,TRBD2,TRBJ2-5,CASSLALGLAGPQETQYF,TGTGCCAGCAGCTTGGCCCTGGGACTAGCGGGACCACAAGAGACCCAGTACTTC
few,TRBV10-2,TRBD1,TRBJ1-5,CASSDPTTGGSNQPQHF,TGCGCCAGCAGTGATCCCACGACAGGGGGAAGCAATCAGCCCCAGCATTTT
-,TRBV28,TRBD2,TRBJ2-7,CASSPRLAGGYEQYF,TGTGCCAGCAGTCCCCGGCTAGCGGGAGGCTACGAGCAGTACTTC
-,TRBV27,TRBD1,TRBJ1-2,CASTQTGGTNYGYTF,TGTGCCAGCACCCAGACAGGGGGCACTAACTATGGCTACACCTTC